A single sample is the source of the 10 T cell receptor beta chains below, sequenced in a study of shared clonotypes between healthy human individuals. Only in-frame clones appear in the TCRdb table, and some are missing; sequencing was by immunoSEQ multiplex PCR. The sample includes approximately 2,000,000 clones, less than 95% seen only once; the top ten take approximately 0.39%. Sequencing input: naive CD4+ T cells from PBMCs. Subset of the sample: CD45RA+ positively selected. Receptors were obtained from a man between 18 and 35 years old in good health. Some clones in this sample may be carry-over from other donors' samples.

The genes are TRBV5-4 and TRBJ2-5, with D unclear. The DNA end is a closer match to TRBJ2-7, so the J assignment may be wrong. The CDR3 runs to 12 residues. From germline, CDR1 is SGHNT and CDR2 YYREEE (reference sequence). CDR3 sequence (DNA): TGTGCCAGCAGATTGTCTTCGGGCGAGCAGTACTTC. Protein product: CASRLSSGEQYF.

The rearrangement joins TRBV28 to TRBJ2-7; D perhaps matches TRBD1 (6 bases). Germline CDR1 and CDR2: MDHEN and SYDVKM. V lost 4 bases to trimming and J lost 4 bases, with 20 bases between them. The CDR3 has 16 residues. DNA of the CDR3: TGTGCCAGCAGTTCCCACCGCCAGGGGTGGGATTACGAGCAGTACTTC. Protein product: CASSSHRQGWDYEQYF.

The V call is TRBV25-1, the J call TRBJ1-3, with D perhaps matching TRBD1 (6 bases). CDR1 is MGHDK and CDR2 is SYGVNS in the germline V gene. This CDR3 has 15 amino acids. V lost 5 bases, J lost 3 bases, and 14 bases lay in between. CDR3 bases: TGTGCCAGCAGTAAACAGGGATATGATGGAAACACCATATATTTT. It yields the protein CASSKQGYDGNTIYF. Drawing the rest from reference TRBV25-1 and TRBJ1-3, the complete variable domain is EADIYQTPRYLVIGTGKKITLECSQTMGHDKMYWYQQDPGMELHLIHYSYGVNSTEKGDLSSESTVSRIRTEHFPLTLESARPSHTSQYLCASSKQGYDGNTIYFGEGSWLTVV.

The CDR3 sequence is CASSFRKDIFYGYTF. The CDR3 nucleotides read TGTGCCAGCAGTTTCAGGAAAGACATTTTCTATGGCTACACCTTC. The V gene is TRBV6-5, the J gene TRBJ1-2; D not certain. CDR1 is MNHEY and CDR2 is SVGAGI in the germline V gene. The CDR3 runs 15 residues. The V and J ends lost 4 bases and 4 bases respectively, with 16 bases between them.

DNA for the CDR3: TGTGCCAGCTCCGGGACACCCTATGGCTACACCTTC. The encoded protein is CASSGTPYGYTF. The rearrangement uses TRBV6-6 and TRBJ1-2; TRBD1 might be the D (6 bases). Germline CDR1 reads MNHNY; CDR2 reads SVGAGI (reference sequence). The CDR3 extends over 12 amino acids. Trimming cost V 8 bases and J 4 bases, with 11 bases left between them.

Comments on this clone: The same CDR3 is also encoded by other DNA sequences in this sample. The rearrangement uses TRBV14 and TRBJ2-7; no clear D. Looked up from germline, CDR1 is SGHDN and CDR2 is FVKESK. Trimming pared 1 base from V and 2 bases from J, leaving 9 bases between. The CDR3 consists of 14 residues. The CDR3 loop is CASSQVLGPYEQYF. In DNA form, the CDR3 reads TGTGCCAGCAGCCAAGTTTTGGGCCCCTACGAGCAGTACTTC.

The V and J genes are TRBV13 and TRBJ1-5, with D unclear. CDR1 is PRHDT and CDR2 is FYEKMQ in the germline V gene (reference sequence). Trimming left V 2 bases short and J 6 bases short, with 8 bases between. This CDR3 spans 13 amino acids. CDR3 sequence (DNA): TGTGCCAGCAGCTTACTTCGGGGTCAGCCCCAGCATTTT. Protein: CASSLLRGQPQHF.

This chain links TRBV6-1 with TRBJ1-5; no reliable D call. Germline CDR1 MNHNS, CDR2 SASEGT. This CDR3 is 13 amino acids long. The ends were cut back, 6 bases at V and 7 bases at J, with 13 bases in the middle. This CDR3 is CASSARVSQPQHF. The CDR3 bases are TGTGCCAGCAGCGCGAGGGTGTCGCAGCCCCAGCATTTT.

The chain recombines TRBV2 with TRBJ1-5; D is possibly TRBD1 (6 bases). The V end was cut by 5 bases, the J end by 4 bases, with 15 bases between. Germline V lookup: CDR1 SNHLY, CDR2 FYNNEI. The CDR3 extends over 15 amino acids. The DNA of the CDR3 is TGTGCCAGCAGTAGAGAACAGGGTGATAATCAGCCCCAGCATTTT. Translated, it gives CASSREQGDNQPQHF.

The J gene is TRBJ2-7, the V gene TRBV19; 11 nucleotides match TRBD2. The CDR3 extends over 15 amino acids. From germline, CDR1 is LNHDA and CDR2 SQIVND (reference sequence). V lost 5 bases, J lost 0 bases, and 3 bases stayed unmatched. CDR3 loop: CASSETSGVSYEQYF. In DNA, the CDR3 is TGTGCCAGTAGTGAGACTAGCGGGGTCTCCTACGAGCAGTACTTC.